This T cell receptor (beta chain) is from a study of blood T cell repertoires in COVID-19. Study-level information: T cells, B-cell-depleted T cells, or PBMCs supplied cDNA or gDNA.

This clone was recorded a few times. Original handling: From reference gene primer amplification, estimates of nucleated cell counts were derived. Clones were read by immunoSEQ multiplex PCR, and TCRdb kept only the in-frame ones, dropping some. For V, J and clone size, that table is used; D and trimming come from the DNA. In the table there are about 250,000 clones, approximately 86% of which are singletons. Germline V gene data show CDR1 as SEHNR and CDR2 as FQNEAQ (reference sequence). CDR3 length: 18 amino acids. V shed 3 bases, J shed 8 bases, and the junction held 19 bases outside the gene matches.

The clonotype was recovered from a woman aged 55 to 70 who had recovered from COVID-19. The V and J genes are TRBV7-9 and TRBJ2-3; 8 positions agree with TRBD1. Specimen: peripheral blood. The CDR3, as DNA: TGTGCCAGCAGCTTCCTCGACCTACGGACAGGGCTTAAGGTTACGCAGTATTTT. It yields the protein CASSFLDLRTGLKVTQYF.